The 28 T cell receptor beta chains listed next were all sequenced from one sample in a study of memory CD4+ T cells and cytomegalovirus serostatus. Clones were sequenced by immunoSEQ multiplex PCR, and TCRdb holds only the in-frame ones, with some missing. The sample includes 45,000 to 55,000 clones, roughly 79% seen only once; the top ten take around 1.6%. The sort gate was single viable CD3+CD4+CD8-CD45RO+ cells for memory CD4+ T cells. Sequencing was done on a sample of memory CD4+ T cells from blood. Receptor source: an adult in good health and CMV-seronegative.

This clone was recorded once. This chain joins TRBV7-8 and TRBJ1-1; 7 bases agree with TRBD1. The V gene end was trimmed by 6 bases and the J gene end by 0 bases; junction bases not matched to a gene: 7. This CDR3 region has 15 residues. Germline CDR1 is SGHVS and CDR2 is FQNEAQ. CDR3 residues: CASRAMGQLNTEAFF. The CDR3, as DNA: TGTGCCAGCAGAGCAATGGGACAGCTGAACACTGAAGCTTTCTTT.

The rearrangement links TRBV5-4 to TRBJ1-6; 9 bases are a match to TRBD1. The J segment lost 7 bases and the V segment lost 0 bases, leaving 11 bases of the junction unmatched. The germline V gene encodes CDR1 SGHNT and CDR2 YYREEE (reference sequence). The CDR3 sequence is 18 residues long. CDR3 region: CASSLGGWTGAGNSPLHF. In DNA, the CDR3 is TGTGCCAGCAGCTTGGGCGGATGGACAGGGGCGGGGAATTCACCCCTCCACTTT.

Only one count was recorded for this clone. This rearrangement joins TRBV11-1 to TRBJ2-7, with D perhaps matching TRBD2 (6 bases). Trimming shortened V by 8 bases and J by 7 bases, and 24 bases separated the two germline ends. CDR3 length equals 15 residues. Germline V lookup: CDR1 SGHAT, CDR2 FQDESV (reference sequence). DNA of the CDR3: TGTGCCAGCCAATCTTCCCGGGAGTTCGGTTGGGAGCAGTACTTC. It codes for CASQSSREFGWEQYF.

The V call is TRBV5-1, the J call TRBJ1-1; D not certain. This CDR3 comprises 13 residues. Germline assignment: CDR1 SGHRS and CDR2 YFSETQ. Trimming removed 0 bases at V and 5 bases at J, with 8 bases between. The CDR3 here is CASSLAAGTEAFF. The CDR3 DNA reads as TGCGCCAGCAGCTTGGCCGCGGGAACTGAAGCTTTCTTT.

The V and J genes are TRBV19 and TRBJ1-2; 11 nucleotides match TRBD1. After removal of 5 bases from V and 8 bases from J, the junction contained 10 bases not matched to a gene. The CDR3 totals 15 residues. Germline V CDR1 and CDR2: LNHDA, SQIVND (reference sequence). The CDR3 reads CASSLGQGARLGYTF. CDR3 DNA: TGTGCCAGTAGTCTCGGACAGGGGGCGCGACTCGGCTACACCTTC.

This rearrangement joins TRBV28 to TRBJ2-2, with D possibly being TRBD1 or TRBD2 (5 bases each). The CDR3 is made up of 14 amino acids. Trimming cost V 10 bases and J 5 bases, with 17 bases left between them. CDR1 MDHEN and CDR2 SYDVKM come from the germline V gene. The CDR3 sequence is CATDGTSVTGELFF. The CDR3 DNA reads as TGTGCCACCGACGGGACCAGCGTAACCGGGGAGCTGTTTTTT.

The chain has TRBV2 and TRBJ1-4, with D perhaps TRBD1 (5 bases). The CDR3 consists of 13 residues. Per the germline V gene, CDR1 is SNHLY and CDR2 is FYNNEI. V was clipped by 6 bases and J by 8 bases, with 13 bases between them. The CDR3 protein is CASRVDNLEKLFF. CDR3 DNA sequence: TGTGCCAGCAGGGTGGACAATCTGGAAAAACTGTTTTTT.

The V gene is TRBV16, the J gene TRBJ1-5; D unresolved. Trimming took 2 bases from V and 7 from J, leaving 12 bases between them. CDR1 and CDR2 (germline): KGHSY, FQNENV. The CDR3 contains 14 residues. The CDR3: CASSQRPPPQPQHF. The CDR3 region has the DNA TGTGCCAGCAGCCAAAGGCCCCCCCCGCAGCCCCAGCATTTT.

The chain is built from TRBV20-1 and TRBJ2-7; tentative D call: TRBD1 (5 bases). This CDR3 spans 11 amino acids. CDR1 and CDR2 (germline): DFQATT, SNEGSKA (reference sequence). V gave up 6 bases and J gave up 6 bases, with 12 bases separating them. For the CDR3, the DNA is TGCAGTGCAGACCAGGGTGGCGAGCAGTACTTC. Protein product: CSADQGGEQYF.

This rearrangement joins TRBV5-6 to TRBJ1-1; D gene ambiguous. V gave up 4 bases and J gave up 3 bases, with 16 bases separating them. The germline V gene encodes CDR1 SGHDT and CDR2 YYEEEE. CDR3 size: 15 residues. The CDR3 DNA reads TGTGCCAGCAGCCTTGTCGCCCTAAGGGACACTGAAGCTTTCTTT. Protein product: CASSLVALRDTEAFF.

The chain is built from TRBV19 and TRBJ2-7, with D perhaps TRBD1 (5 bases). The CDR3 totals 14 residues. The germline V gene has CDR1 LNHDA and CDR2 SQIVND (reference sequence). V lost 3 bases and J lost 3, with 12 bases in between. Written as DNA, the CDR3 is TGTGCCAGTAGTATCGGGCAGGGTTTCTACGAGCAGTACTTC. Amino acid sequence: CASSIGQGFYEQYF.

V usage is TRBV28 and J usage is TRBJ2-5, with a weak D call TRBD2 (6 bases). The end of the DNA aligns better with TRBJ2-7, so the J call may be wrong. The CDR3 loop spans 17 amino acids. Germline V gene data show CDR1 as MDHEN and CDR2 as SYDVKM. The CDR3 nucleotides read TGTGCCAGCAGTCCCCCCGGCTACGGGAGAAGTCGCTACGAGCAGTACTTC. It is translated as CASSPPGYGRSRYEQYF.

J is TRBJ2-7 and V is TRBV6-6, with TRBD1 matching 8 bases. Germline CDR1 MNHNY, CDR2 SVGAGI (reference sequence). The V segment lost 10 bases and the J segment 7 bases; nucleotides outside the gene matches: 6. CDR3 length equals 11 residues. The CDR3 loop reads CATQGAEEQYF. CDR3 bases: TGTGCCACTCAGGGGGCTGAAGAGCAGTACTTC.

The chain links TRBV27 to TRBJ2-5; 8 positions agree with TRBD1. The CDR3 totals 19 residues. The junction had 19 bases not matched to a gene; V was cut back by 5 bases and J by 2 bases. The V gene's germline CDR1 is MNHEY and CDR2 SMNVEV (reference sequence). The CDR3 region has the DNA TGTGCCAGCAGTACCACCCCGTCAGGGGGCTGGGGTTTACAAGAGACCCAGTACTTC. Amino acids: CASSTTPSGGWGLQETQYF.

Only one count was recorded for this clone. The chain joins TRBV5-5 to TRBJ2-7; 8 bases align to TRBD1. CDR1 is SGHKS and CDR2 is YYEKEE in the germline V gene (reference sequence). The CDR3 covers 16 residues. Trimming cost V 4 bases and J 1 base; bases outside gene matches: 10. The CDR3 nucleotides read TGTGCCAGCAGCCGAGGGGCAGGGACAGGTTCCTACGAGCAGTACTTC. Translation gives CASSRGAGTGSYEQYF. Based on the CDR3 plus reference TRBV5-5 and TRBJ2-7, the full variable domain is DAGVTQSPTHLIKTRGQQVTLRCSPISGHKSVSWYQQVLGQGPQFIFQYYEKEERGRGNFPDRFSARQFPNYSSELNVNALLLGDSALYLCASSRGAGTGSYEQYFGPGTRLTVT.

This rearrangement joins TRBV18 to TRBJ2-5, with 10 bases fitting TRBD1. Trimming removed 3 bases from V and 3 bases from J; junction bases left unmatched: 7. The CDR3 covers 16 residues. Germline CDR1 reads KGHSH; CDR2 reads LQKENI. The CDR3 DNA is TGTGCCAGCTCACCGCTGACAGGGGGCGCGGAAGAGACCCAGTACTTC. The encoded protein is CASSPLTGGAEETQYF.

The genes are TRBV5-1 and TRBJ2-7; D not certain. V was cut by 1 base and J by 0 bases, with 8 bases left in between. From germline, CDR1 is SGHRS and CDR2 YFSETQ. This CDR3 comprises 14 residues. The CDR3 is CASSLLSGSYEQYF. CDR3 bases: TGCGCCAGCAGCTTGTTGAGTGGCTCCTACGAGCAGTACTTC.

V is TRBV2 and J is TRBJ2-6, with D unresolved. CDR3 length equals 12 residues. Germline CDR1 is SNHLY and CDR2 is FYNNEI. V lost 8 bases and J lost 4, with 6 bases in between. The CDR3 region is CASRSGANVLTF. The CDR3 bases are TGTGCCAGCCGCTCGGGGGCCAACGTCCTGACTTTC.

This clone has only one observation. J is TRBJ2-3 and V is TRBV28; 8 positions agree with TRBD2. Germline V gene lookup returns CDR1 MDHEN and CDR2 SYDVKM. V shed 4 bases and J 4 bases; nucleotides not matched to a gene: 7. This CDR3 contains 15 residues. The CDR3 is CASSSPGLVPDTQYF. The CDR3 coding sequence is TGTGCCAGCAGTTCCCCGGGACTAGTCCCAGATACGCAGTATTTT.

The rearrangement uses TRBV4-3 and TRBJ1-2; TRBD1 agrees at 9 bases. The V segment lost 0 bases and the J segment 8 bases; nucleotides outside the gene matches: 7. The CDR3 has 15 amino acids. CDR1 and CDR2 (germline): LGHNA, YSLEER. The CDR3 nucleotides are TGCGCCAGCAGCCAAGATTGGGTTACAGGGGGCGGCTACACCTTC. Its translation: CASSQDWVTGGGYTF.

The V call is TRBV5-4, the J call TRBJ2-3; 8 nucleotides align to TRBD2. This CDR3 region has 15 residues. The ends lost 1 base at V and 3 bases at J; junction bases unmatched: 4. Germline CDR1 is SGHNT and CDR2 is YYREEE (reference sequence). CDR3 amino acids: CASSLPGGGTDTQYF. The CDR3 DNA sequence: TGTGCCAGCAGCTTGCCCGGGGGGGGGACAGATACGCAGTATTTT.

The chain recombines TRBV19 with TRBJ1-4; D not resolved. The V gene lost 5 bases and the J gene lost 5 bases, with 18 bases spanning the gap. Germline V gene data show CDR1 as LNHDA and CDR2 as SQIVND (reference sequence). There are 16 residues in the CDR3. In DNA form, the CDR3 reads TGTGCCAGTAGTTTCGGGGTGCCAGGCCCCAATGAAAAACTGTTTTTT. Translation gives CASSFGVPGPNEKLFF. The entire variable domain, with the rest obtained from reference TRBV19 and TRBJ1-4, is as follows: DGGITQSPKYLFRKEGQNVTLSCEQNLNHDAMYWYRQDPGQGLRLIYYSQIVNDFQKGDIAEGYSVSREKKESFPLTVTSAQKNPTAFYLCASSFGVPGPNEKLFFGSGTQLSVL.

CDR3 nucleotides: TGTGCCAGCAGGAACGGACAGATCTACGAGCAGTACTTC. This gives the protein CASRNGQIYEQYF. V gene TRBV6-5 combines with J gene TRBJ2-7; a weak D match, TRBD1 (6 bases). Germline CDR1 is MNHEY and CDR2 is SVGAGI. This CDR3 is built from 13 residues. With 6 bases removed from V and 3 bases from J, the gap between germline ends came to 12 bases.

This chain connects TRBV6-1 to TRBJ1-5; D is unresolved. Trimming pared 2 bases from V and 0 bases from J, leaving 11 bases between. Germline values: CDR1 MNHNS, CDR2 SASEGT. CDR3 length: 16 amino acids. CDR3 DNA sequence: TGTGCCAGCAGTGAATTGGCCTTTTATAGCAATCAGCCCCAGCATTTT. As protein: CASSELAFYSNQPQHF.

V usage is TRBV2 and J usage is TRBJ1-1; a possible D gene is TRBD1 (6 bases). The V and J ends lost 6 bases and 4 bases respectively, with 12 bases between them. The CDR3 loop spans 13 amino acids. Germline-derived CDR1 and CDR2 are SNHLY and FYNNEI. The CDR3 DNA reads as TGTGCCAGCAGACTGGACAGCGGCACTGAAGCTTTCTTT. Its translation is CASRLDSGTEAFF.

This clone appeared a few times. The chain links TRBV19 to TRBJ2-1; 12 bases align to TRBD2. Losses at the gene ends were 7 bases for V and 7 bases for J; bases not matched to a gene: 11. This CDR3 is built from 16 residues. Germline CDR1 and CDR2: LNHDA and SQIVND (reference sequence). The CDR3 bases are TGTGCCAGTACCCCGTTTGCTAGCGGGAGGGCTAATGAGCAGTTCTTC. Translated: CASTPFASGRANEQFF.

The chain is built from TRBV15 and TRBJ1-3; maybe TRBD1 (6 bases). Germline assignment: CDR1 LNHNV and CDR2 YYDKDF (reference sequence). Trimming took 8 bases from V and 2 from J, leaving 16 bases between them. The CDR3 is made up of 15 amino acids. CDR3 DNA: TGTGCCACCTCCGAAGGGGGTTCGGCTGGAAACACCATATATTTT. It specifies CATSEGGSAGNTIYF.

This chain connects TRBV15 to TRBJ2-2; D gene uncertain. Trimming left V 3 bases short and J 2 bases short, with 10 bases between. The CDR3 is made up of 15 amino acids. The germline V gene encodes CDR1 LNHNV and CDR2 YYDKDF (reference sequence). CDR3 in DNA: TGTGCCACCAGCAGTGGATTTCGAAACACCGGGGAGCTGTTTTTT. It codes for CATSSGFRNTGELFF.